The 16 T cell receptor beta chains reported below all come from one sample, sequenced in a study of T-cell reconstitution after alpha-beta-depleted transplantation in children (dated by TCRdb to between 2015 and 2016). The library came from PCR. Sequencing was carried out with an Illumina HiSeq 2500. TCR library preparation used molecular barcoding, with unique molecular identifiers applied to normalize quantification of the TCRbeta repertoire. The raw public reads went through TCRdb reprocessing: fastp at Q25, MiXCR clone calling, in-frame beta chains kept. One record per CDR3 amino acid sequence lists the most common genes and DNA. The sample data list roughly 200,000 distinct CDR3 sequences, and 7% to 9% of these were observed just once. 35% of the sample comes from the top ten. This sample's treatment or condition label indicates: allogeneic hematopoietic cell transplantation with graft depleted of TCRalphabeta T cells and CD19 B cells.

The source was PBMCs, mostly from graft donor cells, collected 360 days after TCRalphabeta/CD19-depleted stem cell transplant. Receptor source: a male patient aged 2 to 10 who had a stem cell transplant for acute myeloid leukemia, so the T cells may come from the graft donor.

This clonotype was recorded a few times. CDR3 DNA: TGCAGTGGAGCCCCCACTGAAGCTTTCTTT. It yields the protein CSGAPTEAFF. The rearrangement uses TRBV20-1 and TRBJ1-1, with D unresolved. CDR3 length: 10 residues. Per the germline V gene, CDR1 is DFQATT and CDR2 is SNEGSKA (reference sequence). Trimming took off 7 bases at V and 4 bases at J, with 7 bases between the two ends.

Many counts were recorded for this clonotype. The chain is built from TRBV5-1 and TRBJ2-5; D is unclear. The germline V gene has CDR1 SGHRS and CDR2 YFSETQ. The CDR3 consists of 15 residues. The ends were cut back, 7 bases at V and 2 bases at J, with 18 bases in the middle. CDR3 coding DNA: TGCGCCAGCTACCTGTGGGGTACCCTACAAGAGACCCAGTACTTC. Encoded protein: CASYLWGTLQETQYF.

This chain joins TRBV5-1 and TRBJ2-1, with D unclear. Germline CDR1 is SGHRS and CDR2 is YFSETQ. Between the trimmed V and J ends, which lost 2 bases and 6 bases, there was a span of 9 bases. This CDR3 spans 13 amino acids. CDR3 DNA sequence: TGCGCCAGCAGCTTAATGTCGGGCAATGAGCAGTTCTTC. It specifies CASSLMSGNEQFF.

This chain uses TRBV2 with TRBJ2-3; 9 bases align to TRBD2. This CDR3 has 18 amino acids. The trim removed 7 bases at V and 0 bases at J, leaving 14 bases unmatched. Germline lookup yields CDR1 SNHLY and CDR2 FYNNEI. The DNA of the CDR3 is TGTGCCAGCACCGGGACAGCCCGGACTAGCGCTAGCACAGATACGCAGTATTTT. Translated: CASTGTARTSASTDTQYF.

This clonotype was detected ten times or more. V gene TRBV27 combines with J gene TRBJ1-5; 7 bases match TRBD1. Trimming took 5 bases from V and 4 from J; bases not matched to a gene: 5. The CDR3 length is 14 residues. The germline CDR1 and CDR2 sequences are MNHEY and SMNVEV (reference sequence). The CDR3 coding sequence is TGTGCCAGCAGTCCGGAGGGACAGAATCAGCCCCAGCATTTT. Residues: CASSPEGQNQPQHF.

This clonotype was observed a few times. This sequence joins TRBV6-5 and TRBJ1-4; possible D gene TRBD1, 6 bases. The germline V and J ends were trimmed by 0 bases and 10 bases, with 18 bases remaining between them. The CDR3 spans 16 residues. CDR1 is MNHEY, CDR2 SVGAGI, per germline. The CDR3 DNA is TGTGCCAGCAGTTACTCGAAGGGGGGCGCGATTGGAAAACTGTTTTTT. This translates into CASSYSKGGAIGKLFF.

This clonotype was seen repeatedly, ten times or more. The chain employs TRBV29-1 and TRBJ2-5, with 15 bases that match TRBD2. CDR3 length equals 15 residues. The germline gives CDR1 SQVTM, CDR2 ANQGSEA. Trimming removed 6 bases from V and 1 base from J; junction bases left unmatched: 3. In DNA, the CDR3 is TGCAGCGTGGGACTAGCGGGAGGTCTCCAAGAGACCCAGTACTTC. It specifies CSVGLAGGLQETQYF.

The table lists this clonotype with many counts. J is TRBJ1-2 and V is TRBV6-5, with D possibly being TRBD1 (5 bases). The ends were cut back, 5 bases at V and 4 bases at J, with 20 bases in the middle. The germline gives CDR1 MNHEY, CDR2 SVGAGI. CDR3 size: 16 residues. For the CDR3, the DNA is TGTGCCAGCAGTCCCCGGGACTTCCGGCGGAGCTATGGCTACACCTTC. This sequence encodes CASSPRDFRRSYGYTF.

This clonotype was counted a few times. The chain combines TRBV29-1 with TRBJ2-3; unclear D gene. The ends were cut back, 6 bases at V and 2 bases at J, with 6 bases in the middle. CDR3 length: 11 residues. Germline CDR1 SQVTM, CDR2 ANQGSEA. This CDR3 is CSVPPTDTQYF. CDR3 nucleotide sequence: TGCAGCGTCCCGCCCACAGATACGCAGTATTTT.

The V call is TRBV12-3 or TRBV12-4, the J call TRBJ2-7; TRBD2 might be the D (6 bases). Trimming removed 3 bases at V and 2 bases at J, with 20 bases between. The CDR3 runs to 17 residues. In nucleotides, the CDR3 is TGTGCCAGCAGTTTTCGTCGGCTGGCGGGAAGGGCCTACGAGCAGTACTTC. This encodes CASSFRRLAGRAYEQYF.

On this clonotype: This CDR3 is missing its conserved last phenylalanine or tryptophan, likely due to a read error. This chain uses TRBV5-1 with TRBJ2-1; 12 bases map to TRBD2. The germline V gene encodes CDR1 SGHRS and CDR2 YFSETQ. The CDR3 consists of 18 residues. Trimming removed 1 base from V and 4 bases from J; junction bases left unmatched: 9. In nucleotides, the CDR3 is TGCGCCAGCAGCTTGTCCCTGACTAGCGGGAGACAATACAATGAGCAGTTCTAC. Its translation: CASSLSLTSGRQYNEQFY.

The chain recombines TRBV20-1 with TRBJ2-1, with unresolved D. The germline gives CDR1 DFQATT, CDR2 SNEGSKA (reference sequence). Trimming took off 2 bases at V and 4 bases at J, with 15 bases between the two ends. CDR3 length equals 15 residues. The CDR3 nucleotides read TGCAGTGCTAGACTCGACCGTCCTCCTTACAATGAGCAGTTCTTC. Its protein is CSARLDRPPYNEQFF.

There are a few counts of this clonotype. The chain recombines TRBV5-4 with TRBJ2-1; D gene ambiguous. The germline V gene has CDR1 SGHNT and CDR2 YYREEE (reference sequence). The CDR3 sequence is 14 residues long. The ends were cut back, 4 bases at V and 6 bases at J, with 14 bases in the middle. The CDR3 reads CASSPLDPTNEQFF. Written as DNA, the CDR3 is TGTGCCAGCAGCCCCCTCGACCCTACCAATGAGCAGTTCTTC.

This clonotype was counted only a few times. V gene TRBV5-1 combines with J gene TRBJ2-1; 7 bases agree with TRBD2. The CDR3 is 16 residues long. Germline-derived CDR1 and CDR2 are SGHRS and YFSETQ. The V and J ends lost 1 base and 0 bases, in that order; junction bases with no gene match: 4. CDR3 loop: CASSLIGGSSYNEQFF. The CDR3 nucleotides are TGCGCCAGCAGCTTGATTGGCGGGAGCTCCTACAATGAGCAGTTCTTC.

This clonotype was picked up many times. CDR3 amino acids: CASSFGGGAGETQYF. The CDR3 coding sequence is TGTGCCAGCAGCTTTGGCGGGGGGGCCGGAGAGACCCAGTACTTC. This chain uses TRBV7-9 with TRBJ2-5; TRBD2 matches at 9 bases. Germline assignment: CDR1 SEHNR and CDR2 FQNEAQ (reference sequence). Trimming at V came to 3 bases and at J to 4 bases, leaving 6 bases not matched to a gene. This CDR3 spans 15 amino acids.

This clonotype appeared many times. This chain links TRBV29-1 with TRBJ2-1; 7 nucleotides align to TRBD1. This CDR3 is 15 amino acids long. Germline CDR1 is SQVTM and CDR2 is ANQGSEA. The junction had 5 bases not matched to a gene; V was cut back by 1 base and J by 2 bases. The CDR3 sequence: CSVEGQGLTYNEQFF. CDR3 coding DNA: TGCAGCGTTGAAGGACAGGGTTTAACCTACAATGAGCAGTTCTTC.